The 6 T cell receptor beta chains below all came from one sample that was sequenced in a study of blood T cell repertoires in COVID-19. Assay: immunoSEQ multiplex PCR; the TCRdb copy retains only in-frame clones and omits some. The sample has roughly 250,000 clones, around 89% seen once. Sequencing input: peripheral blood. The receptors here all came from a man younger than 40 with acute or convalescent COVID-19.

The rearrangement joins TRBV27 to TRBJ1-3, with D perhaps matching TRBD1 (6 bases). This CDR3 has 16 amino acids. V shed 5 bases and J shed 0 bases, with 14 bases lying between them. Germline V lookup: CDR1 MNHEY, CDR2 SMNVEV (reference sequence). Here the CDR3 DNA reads TGTGCCAGCAGTCCCCAACAGGGCTACTCTGGAAACACCATATATTTT. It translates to CASSPQQGYSGNTIYF.

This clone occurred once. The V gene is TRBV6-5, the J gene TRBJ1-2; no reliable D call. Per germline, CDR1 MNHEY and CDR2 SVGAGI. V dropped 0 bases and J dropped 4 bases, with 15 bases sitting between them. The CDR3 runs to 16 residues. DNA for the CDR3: TGTGCCAGCAGTTACTCGTCGGGATCGTCTAGCTATGGCTACACCTTC. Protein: CASSYSSGSSSYGYTF.

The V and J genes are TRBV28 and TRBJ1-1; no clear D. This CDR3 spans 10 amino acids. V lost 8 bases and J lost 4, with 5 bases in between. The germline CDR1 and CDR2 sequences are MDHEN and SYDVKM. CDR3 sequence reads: CASEATEAFF. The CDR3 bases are TGTGCCAGCGAGGCCACTGAAGCTTTCTTT.

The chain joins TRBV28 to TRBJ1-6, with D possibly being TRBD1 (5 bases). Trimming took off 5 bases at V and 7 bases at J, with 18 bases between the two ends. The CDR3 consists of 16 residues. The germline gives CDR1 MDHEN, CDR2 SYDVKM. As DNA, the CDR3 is TGTGCCAGCAGTACTTGGCGACAGCGACAAAATTCACCCCTCCACTTT. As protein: CASSTWRQRQNSPLHF.

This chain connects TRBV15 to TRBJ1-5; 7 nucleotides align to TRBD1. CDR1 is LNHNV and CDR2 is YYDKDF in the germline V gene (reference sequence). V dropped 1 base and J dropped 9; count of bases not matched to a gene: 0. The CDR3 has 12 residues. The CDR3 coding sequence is TGTGCCACCAGCAGAGCAGGGGGGCCCCAGCATTTT. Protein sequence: CATSRAGGPQHF.

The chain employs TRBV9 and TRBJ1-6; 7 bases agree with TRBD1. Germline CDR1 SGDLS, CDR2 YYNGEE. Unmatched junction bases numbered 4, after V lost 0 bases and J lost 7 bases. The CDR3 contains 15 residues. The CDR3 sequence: CASSVEGTANSPLHF. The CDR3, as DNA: TGTGCCAGCAGCGTAGAGGGGACAGCCAATTCACCCCTCCACTTT.